Below are 15 T cell receptor beta chains sequenced from a single sample in a study of T cells in Graves' hyperthyroidism and ophthalmopathy. The CDR3 regions of TCR beta were amplified from RNA transcripts. RT-PCR in the first round (using the HTBI primer set) targeted the TCR CDR3. TCRdb itself ran the multiplex PCR reads through MiXCR, one entry per CDR3 protein. The sample yields around 350,000 distinct CDR3 sequences, more than 15% seen once. Specimen: blood. These receptors were obtained from a woman aged 18-29 years with Graves' hyperthyroidism that later progressed to Graves' ophthalmopathy.

This clonotype was counted between two and nine times. V usage is TRBV28 and J usage is TRBJ1-1; D perhaps matches TRBD1 (6 bases). The V end lost 3 bases, the J end lost 3 bases, and 14 bases lay between the germline ends. Per the germline V gene, CDR1 is MDHEN and CDR2 is SYDVKM. CDR3 length: 15 amino acids. CDR3 in amino acids: CASSLIGEGDTEAFF. CDR3 DNA: TGTGCCAGCAGTTTGATTGGGGAGGGGGACACTGAAGCTTTCTTT.

The DNA of the CDR3 is TGTGCCAGCAGTTCGACGACACCGGGACTAGCGGGAGAGCAGTACTTC. Protein sequence: CASSSTTPGLAGEQYF. V gene TRBV6-2 or TRBV6-3 combines with J gene TRBJ2-7; 13 bases map to TRBD2. CDR1 MNHEY and CDR2 SVGEGT come from the germline V gene. V was clipped by 4 bases and J by 7 bases; unmatched bases: 10. This CDR3 contains 16 residues.

Remarks on this clonotype: Given a much more abundant clone one base away, this may be a read error. V usage is TRBV13 and J usage is TRBJ2-7; 10 bases fit TRBD2. CDR3 length equals 13 residues. Germline loops: CDR1 PRHDT, CDR2 FYEKMQ (reference sequence). V dropped 8 bases and J dropped 1; count of bases not matched to a gene: 2. The DNA for the CDR3 is TGTGCCAGCGTACTAGCGGGATCCTACGAGCAGTACTTC. Amino acid sequence: CASVLAGSYEQYF.

This clonotype appeared many times. The chain joins TRBV27 to TRBJ2-1, with 9 bases identical to TRBD1. Germline lookup yields CDR1 MNHEY and CDR2 SMNVEV (reference sequence). V was pared by 8 bases and J by 6 bases, with 14 bases of the junction left unmatched. The CDR3 has 16 residues. CDR3 sequence (DNA): TGTGCCAGCGGCTACTGGCTCGGGACAGGGCGCAATGAGCAGTTCTTC. Translated, it gives CASGYWLGTGRNEQFF.

This clonotype was counted many times. The gene calls are TRBV2 and TRBJ2-7; 8 bases align to TRBD2. This CDR3 contains 16 residues. V shed 1 base, J shed 1 base, and the junction held 6 bases outside the gene matches. Germline loops: CDR1 SNHLY, CDR2 FYNNEI. CDR3 coding DNA: TGTGCCAGCAGTGAAGACCCAGCGGGAGTTTCCTACGAGCAGTACTTC. Translation gives CASSEDPAGVSYEQYF. Supplemented by reference TRBV2 and TRBJ2-7, the full variable domain reads EPEVTQTPSHQVTQMGQEVILRCVPISNHLYFYWYRQILGQKVEFLVSFYNNEISEKSEIFDDQFSVERPDGSNFTLKIRSTKLEDSAMYFCASSEDPAGVSYEQYFGPGTRLTVT.

This clonotype was counted ten times or more. V gene TRBV28 combines with J gene TRBJ2-2, with D possibly being TRBD2 (6 bases). Germline V gives CDR1 MDHEN, CDR2 SYDVKM. The CDR3 extends over 13 amino acids. Trimming took off 6 bases at V and 7 bases at J, with 12 bases between the two ends. CDR3: CASRGGSGGELFF. The CDR3 DNA reads TGTGCCAGCAGGGGGGGATCTGGCGGGGAGCTGTTTTTT.

This clonotype was counted many times. The J gene is TRBJ1-1, the V gene TRBV11-2; a weak D match, TRBD1 (5 bases). The CDR3 length is 13 residues. Germline-derived CDR1 and CDR2 are SGHAT and FQNNGV. V lost 2 bases and J lost 4, with 8 bases in between. The CDR3 DNA is TGTGCCAGCAGCTTAATTCAGGGCACTGAAGCTTTCTTT. As protein: CASSLIQGTEAFF. The whole variable domain, remainder taken from reference TRBV11-2 and TRBJ1-1, is EAGVAQSPRYKIIEKRQSVAFWCNPISGHATLYWYQQILGQGPKLLIQFQNNGVVDDSQLPKDRFSAERLKGVDSTLKIQPAKLEDSAVYLCASSLIQGTEAFFGQGTRLTVV.

This clonotype was detected a few times. This chain links TRBV27 with TRBJ2-1; D is possibly TRBD2 (6 bases). CDR1 and CDR2 from the germline V gene are MNHEY and SMNVEV (reference sequence). The CDR3 is 15 residues long. Trimming removed 0 bases from V and 7 bases from J, with 13 bases in between. The CDR3 region has the DNA TGTGCCAGCAGTTTATCGGCCGCGGCGGGGAATGAGCAGTTCTTC. Its protein is CASSLSAAAGNEQFF.

At least ten counts were recorded for this clonotype. This may stem from a read error, because a much larger clone lies one nucleotide away. The V and J genes are TRBV6-2 or TRBV6-3 and TRBJ2-7; no clear D. V dropped 2 bases and J dropped 2 bases, with 7 bases sitting between them. Germline V CDR1 and CDR2: MNHEY, SVGEGT. The CDR3 totals 13 residues. Here the CDR3 reads CASSYGGTYEQYF. The CDR3 coding sequence is TGTGCCAGCAGTTACGGTGGCACCTACGAGCAGTACTTC.

The chain recombines TRBV30 with TRBJ2-2, with TRBD1 matching 9 bases. Germline CDR1 GTSNPN, CDR2 SVGIG (reference sequence). V was clipped by 3 bases and J by 6 bases; unmatched bases: 5. There are 14 residues in the CDR3. CDR3 sequence (DNA): TGTGCCTGGAGACACAGGGGGCGGCCCGGGGAGCTGTTTTTT. Translated: CAWRHRGRPGELFF. Full variable domain (missing parts from reference TRBV30 and TRBJ2-2): SQTIHQWPATLVQPVGSPLSLECTVEGTSNPNLYWYRQAAGRGLQLLFYSVGIGQISSEVPQNLSASRPQDRQFILSSKKLLLSDSGFYLCAWRHRGRPGELFFGEGSRLTVL.

This clonotype was seen ten or more times. V gene TRBV7-9 combines with J gene TRBJ2-7; TRBD1 agrees at 10 bases. The CDR3 spans 15 residues. The germline V gene has CDR1 SEHNR and CDR2 FQNEAQ (reference sequence). J was trimmed by 7 bases and V by 5 bases; bases with no gene match: 11. Written as DNA, the CDR3 is TGTGCCAGCAGCCATCGGGACAGGGGAATAAGGGAGCAGTACTTC. This codes for CASSHRDRGIREQYF.

V is TRBV30 and J is TRBJ2-7, with D tentatively TRBD2 (6 bases). V shed 2 bases and J shed 6 bases, with 17 bases lying between them. The CDR3 runs 14 residues. CDR1 and CDR2 (germline): GTSNPN, SVGIG (reference sequence). DNA for the CDR3: TGTGCCTGGAGTTTCTCAGGGAGGTTTTCCGAGCAGTACTTC. It codes for CAWSFSGRFSEQYF. The full variable domain, its missing parts supplied by reference TRBV30 and TRBJ2-7, is SQTIHQWPATLVQPVGSPLSLECTVEGTSNPNLYWYRQAAGRGLQLLFYSVGIGQISSEVPQNLSASRPQDRQFILSSKKLLLSDSGFYLCAWSFSGRFSEQYFGPGTRLTVT.

The V gene is TRBV6-1, the J gene TRBJ2-7, with 13 nucleotides matching TRBD2. The CDR3 extends over 17 amino acids. V dropped 6 bases and J dropped 3; count of bases not matched to a gene: 11. Germline V lookup: CDR1 MNHNS, CDR2 SASEGT. The CDR3 reads CASSAEWTSGGHYEQYF. In DNA form, the CDR3 reads TGTGCCAGCAGCGCCGAATGGACTAGCGGGGGTCACTACGAGCAGTACTTC.

This clonotype was seen at least ten times. The rearrangement joins TRBV7-2 to TRBJ2-1, with TRBD2 identical over 8 bases. V was pared by 5 bases and J by 8 bases, with 11 bases of the junction left unmatched. Germline assignment: CDR1 SGHTA and CDR2 FQGNSA. The CDR3 is 15 residues long. CDR3 loop: CASSRDLAGGYEQFF. DNA for the CDR3: TGTGCCAGCAGCCGCGACCTGGCGGGAGGCTATGAGCAGTTCTTC.

The gene calls are TRBV28 and TRBJ1-5, with TRBD1 matching over 9 bases. Trimming took 5 bases from V and 0 from J; bases not matched to a gene: 11. The CDR3 contains 18 residues. In germline, CDR1 is MDHEN, CDR2 SYDVKM. As DNA, the CDR3 is TGTGCCAGCAGTGGGACCGGACAGGGGCTCTATAGCAATCAGCCCCAGCATTTT. Translation: CASSGTGQGLYSNQPQHF. Drawing the rest from reference TRBV28 and TRBJ1-5, the complete variable domain is DVKVTQSSRYLVKRTGEKVFLECVQDMDHENMFWYRQDPGLGLRLIYFSYDVKMKEKGDIPEGYSVSREKKERFSLILESASTNQTSMYLCASSGTGQGLYSNQPQHFGDGTRLSIL.